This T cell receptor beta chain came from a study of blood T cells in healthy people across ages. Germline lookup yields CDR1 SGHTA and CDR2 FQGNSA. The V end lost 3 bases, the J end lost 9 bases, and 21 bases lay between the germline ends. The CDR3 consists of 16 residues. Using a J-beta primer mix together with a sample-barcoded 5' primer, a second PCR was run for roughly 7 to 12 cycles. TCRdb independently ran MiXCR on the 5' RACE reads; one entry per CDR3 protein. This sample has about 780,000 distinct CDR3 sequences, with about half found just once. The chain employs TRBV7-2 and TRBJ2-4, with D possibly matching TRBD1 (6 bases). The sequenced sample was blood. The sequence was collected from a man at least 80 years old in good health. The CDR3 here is CASSFPLSSQGSIQYF. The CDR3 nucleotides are TGTGCCAGCAGCTTCCCGCTCTCATCTCAGGGGAGCATTCAGTACTTC. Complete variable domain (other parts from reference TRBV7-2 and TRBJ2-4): GAGVSQSPSNKVTEKGKDVELRCDPISGHTALYWYRQSLGQGLEFLIYFQGNSAPDKSGLPSDRFSAERTGGSVSTLTIQRTQQEDSAVYLCASSFPLSSQGSIQYFGAGTRLSVL.